Below are 13 T cell receptor beta chains sequenced from a single sample in a study of blood T cell repertoires in COVID-19. Using immunoSEQ multiplex PCR, the repertoire was profiled, and TCRdb retains in-frame clones only, with some absent. The repertoire has about 220,000 clones, 70% to 90% of them found once; the top ten carry roughly 13%. The source material was peripheral blood. The receptors here all came from a human donor in a cohort sampled during active COVID-19.

The CDR3 sequence: CASSSPGQVETQYF. The CDR3 coding sequence is TGTGCCAGCAGTTCACCGGGACAGGTAGAGACCCAGTACTTC. This rearrangement joins TRBV28 to TRBJ2-5, with TRBD1 identical over 8 bases. This CDR3 has 14 amino acids. Germline CDR1 reads MDHEN; CDR2 reads SYDVKM. Germline trimming cut 4 bases from V and 4 bases from J; bases unmatched to any gene: 5.

CDR3 sequence (DNA): TGTGCCAGCAGCCAATCCGGGACAGTCTCCTACGAGCAGTACTTC. This translates into CASSQSGTVSYEQYF. The chain couples TRBV4-2 to TRBJ2-7, with 7 positions matching TRBD1. The CDR3 runs to 15 residues. V shed 2 bases, J shed 0 bases, and the junction held 4 bases outside the gene matches. In germline, CDR1 is LGHNA, CDR2 YNFKEQ.

This clone showed up just a few times. The DNA of the CDR3 is TGTGCCAGCAGTGAAGGGACAGGGCTCGGGACTGAAGCTTTCTTT. Protein sequence: CASSEGTGLGTEAFF. The chain combines TRBV2 with TRBJ1-1; 8 nucleotides line up with TRBD1. From germline, CDR1 is SNHLY and CDR2 FYNNEI. The CDR3 has 15 residues. Losses at the gene ends were 1 base for V and 5 bases for J; bases not matched to a gene: 6.

This rearrangement joins TRBV29-1 to TRBJ2-1; 8 positions agree with TRBD2. CDR1 and CDR2 (germline): SQVTM, ANQGSEA. This CDR3 has 14 amino acids. The V and J ends lost 4 bases and 8 bases, in that order; junction bases with no gene match: 10. CDR3 in amino acids: CSVVRTLAGDEQFF. In nucleotides, the CDR3 is TGCAGCGTTGTCCGTACGCTAGCGGGTGATGAGCAGTTCTTC.

The chain joins TRBV14 to TRBJ2-2; 9 nucleotides match TRBD1. Germline V lookup: CDR1 SGHDN, CDR2 FVKESK. The CDR3 runs to 15 residues. V dropped 4 bases and J dropped 7; count of bases not matched to a gene: 7. The CDR3 loop reads CASSPGTGLHGELFF. In nucleotides, the CDR3 is TGTGCCAGCAGCCCTGGGACAGGGCTTCACGGGGAGCTGTTTTTT.

V usage is TRBV7-9 and J usage is TRBJ1-5; 7 bases agree with TRBD1. Germline CDR1 is SEHNR and CDR2 is FQNEAQ (reference sequence). The CDR3 totals 18 residues. V dropped 5 bases and J dropped 1; count of bases not matched to a gene: 14. The CDR3 sequence is CASSQAGTELRSNQPQHF. CDR3 bases: TGTGCCAGCAGCCAAGCCGGGACAGAGCTAAGGAGCAATCAGCCCCAGCATTTT.

The gene calls are TRBV20-1 and TRBJ1-1, with D tentatively TRBD1 (6 bases). The CDR3 spans 10 residues. The V gene's germline CDR1 is DFQATT and CDR2 SNEGSKA (reference sequence). V gave up 3 bases and J gave up 7 bases, with 6 bases separating them. This CDR3 is CSARDSEAFF. The CDR3 coding sequence is TGCAGTGCTAGGGACAGTGAAGCTTTCTTT.

The gene calls are TRBV19 and TRBJ1-1; D is ambiguous. V lost 4 bases to trimming and J lost 3 bases, with 6 bases between them. This CDR3 contains 12 residues. CDR1 and CDR2 (germline): LNHDA, SQIVND (reference sequence). CDR3 loop: CASSKEYTEAFF. The CDR3 DNA is TGTGCCAGTAGTAAGGAGTACACTGAAGCTTTCTTT.

This rearrangement joins TRBV4-1 to TRBJ1-2; 9 bases fit TRBD1. After removal of 4 bases from V and 5 bases from J, the junction contained 14 bases not matched to a gene. CDR1 and CDR2 from the germline V gene are MGHRA and YSYEKL. This CDR3 spans 17 amino acids. The CDR3 spells CASSPSGTGFRSYGYTF. The CDR3 bases are TGCGCCAGCAGCCCCTCCGGGACAGGGTTTAGGTCGTATGGCTACACCTTC.

This clone has a single count. The chain carries TRBV11-2 and TRBJ2-7, with a possible D match to TRBD2 (5 bases). Trimming stripped 4 bases from V and 0 bases from J, with 16 bases between. The CDR3 loop spans 16 amino acids. CDR1 and CDR2 (germline): SGHAT, FQNNGV. CDR3 sequence reads: CASSSQRGILSYEQYF. CDR3 coding DNA: TGTGCCAGCAGCTCCCAACGGGGAATCCTCTCCTACGAGCAGTACTTC.

This chain joins TRBV9 and TRBJ2-2, with no clear D. Germline assignment: CDR1 SGDLS and CDR2 YYNGEE. The CDR3 covers 16 residues. Deletions cut 4 bases from V and 1 base from J, with 14 bases between. In DNA form, the CDR3 reads TGTGCCAGCAGCTTCCTTCCCGGAGAGAACACCGGGGAGCTGTTTTTT. Translated: CASSFLPGENTGELFF. The full variable domain, completed using reference TRBV9 and TRBJ2-2, is DSGVTQTPKHLITATGQRVTLRCSPRSGDLSVYWYQQSLDQGLQFLIQYYNGEERAKGNILERFSAQQFPDLHSELNLSSLELGDSALYFCASSFLPGENTGELFFGEGSRLTVL.

The chain recombines TRBV7-9 with TRBJ1-5; D is perhaps TRBD1 (5 bases). The V gene's germline CDR1 is SEHNR and CDR2 FQNEAQ (reference sequence). V lost 5 bases and J lost 2, with 13 bases in between. The CDR3 length is 15 residues. DNA for the CDR3: TGTGCCAGCAGCGGGGGTGGAGGGGGCAATCAGCCCCAGCATTTT. Protein sequence: CASSGGGGGNQPQHF.

The DNA for the CDR3 is TGTGCCAGCAGCCAAGTTTCAGGGCTGGGCTACACCTTC. Protein: CASSQVSGLGYTF. The chain uses TRBV14 and TRBJ1-2, with a tentative D call TRBD1 (5 bases). In germline, CDR1 is SGHDN, CDR2 FVKESK. The CDR3 consists of 13 residues. Trimming removed 1 base at V and 8 bases at J, with 11 bases between.